This T cell receptor beta chain comes out of a study of human T cells and chemical hapten exposure. Study findings and constraints: Expanded TCRs were compared with controls, and the expanded TCRs formed significantly more large CDR3 similarity clusters.

This CDR3 has 15 amino acids. Germline CDR1 and CDR2: MNHEY and SVGAGI. V dropped 6 bases and J dropped 2; count of bases not matched to a gene: 8. TCRdb called the RACE reads again in MiXCR, with one record for every CDR3 protein. The table has about 340,000 distinct CDR3 sequences, 5.5% to 8% seen once. Sample time point: patch test 1, 2 weeks after DPC sensitization. Treatment indicated: therapeutic diphenylcyclopropenone sensitization with weekly scalp DPC. Blood collection happened ahead of applying each patch test. Total RNA was extracted from unfractionated whole blood. The sample holds a few counts of this clonotype. What it binds is unknown.

The sequence derives from a woman aged 18 to 35 with alopecia areata. Some clones in this sample may be carry-over from other donors' samples. J is TRBJ1-2 and V is TRBV6-5; 8 bases are shared with TRBD1. The sample consisted of whole blood, taken in connection with sensitization to the hapten diphenylcyclopropenone (DPC). The DNA for the CDR3 is TGTGCCAGCAGACCGACAGGGGTAGGCAACTATGGCTACACCTTC. This gives the protein CASRPTGVGNYGYTF.